This TCR beta chain was obtained from a study of blood T cell repertoires in COVID-19. Germline V lookup: CDR1 ENHRY, CDR2 SYGVKD. The J segment lost 5 bases and the V segment lost 7 bases, leaving 5 bases of the junction unmatched. The CDR3 runs to 13 residues. Authors' data handling: Nucleated cell number was recorded as an estimate derived from reference gene primer amplification. Assay: immunoSEQ multiplex PCR; the TCRdb copy retains only in-frame clones and omits some. V and J calls and clone size are copied from that table; D and trimming were computed from the DNA. Of 180,000 or so clones listed, about 86% were seen once; the top ten hold less than 1%.

The receptor comes from a man aged 18 to 29 with acute or convalescent COVID-19. This chain connects TRBV10-3 to TRBJ1-2; 9 nucleotides line up with TRBD1. The sequencing sample was made of peripheral blood. The CDR3 nucleotides are TGTGCCATCAACCCGGGACAGGGTTATGGCTACACCTTC. This encodes CAINPGQGYGYTF.